This is a list of T cell receptor beta chains from one sample in a study of cytotoxic CD8 clonotypes in ibrutinib-treated CLL. The method was immunoSEQ multiplex PCR; TCRdb's version includes in-frame clones alone and lacks a portion of them. The profile shows about 180,000 clones, less than 85% of them singletons. The material was PBMCs, obtained after 24 months of ibrutinib treatment. Every receptor here comes from a human donor with chronic lymphocytic leukemia. The CDR3 runs from the conserved cysteine through the conserved F or W. A clone size is listed for some rows: how often the clone was seen (once, few, many), or a class if it is expanded.

12,-,TRBV30,TRBJ2-4,CAWSGAKNIQYF
15,-,TRBV5-4,TRBJ2-1,CASSRGLAGYNEQFF
14,-,TRBV30,TRBJ1-2,CAGRSDTGDYGYTF
18,-,TRBV5-4,TRBJ2-3,CASSSAGLRAGGTDTQYF
12,-,TRBV6-6,TRBJ2-7,CASSGVGYEQYF
16,-,TRBV18,TRBJ1-5,CASSTRTGSLNQPQHF
11,-,TRBV2,TRBJ1-2,CASSERGGKAF
13,few,TRBV27,TRBJ2-1,CASSNRASGGQFF
14,-,TRBV18,TRBJ2-5,CASSPNRVEETQYF
15,few,TRBV7-9,TRBJ1-5,CASSLAGREDQPQHF
13,-,TRBV19,TRBJ2-1,CASSIPEYNEQFF
15,-,TRBV5-1,TRBJ1-1,CASRTERGEGTEAFF
14,-,TRBV5-1,TRBJ1-2,CASSLGTGIYGYTF
16,-,TRBV28,TRBJ2-7,CASSLYWSRGSYEQYF
13,-,TRBV11-1,TRBJ1-2,CASSPGTRYGYTF
14,-,TRBV6-5,TRBJ2-5,CASSYSGSGETQYF
15,-,TRBV5-5,TRBJ2-1,CASSLAVSSYNEQFF
13,-,TRBV29-1,TRBJ1-3,CSALGGSGNTIYF
15,-,TRBV2,TRBJ2-7,CASRPGTGLTNEQYF
17,-,TRBV11-3,TRBJ1-1,CASSLSRTGARNTEAFF
13,few,TRBV19,TRBJ1-1,CASSRGRNTEAFF
15,few,TRBV19,TRBJ2-5,CASSPLAGSQETQYF
16,-,TRBV30,TRBJ1-2,CAWSVQGALKLYGYTF
16,few,TRBV9,TRBJ1-2,CASSAGDRGRRSGYTF
14,-,TRBV6-5,TRBJ2-7,CASSYDNSRSEQYF
14,-,TRBV7-8,TRBJ2-7,CASSLGLAGREQYF
12,-,TRBV5-3,TRBJ2-7,CASSLWDGQQYF
18,-,TRBV11-2,TRBJ1-5,CASSLGTRGFNSNQPQHF
16,-,TRBV6-5,TRBJ1-2,CASSYTGTGRNYGYTF
15,-,TRBV4-3,TRBJ1-1,CASSPQGAVDTEAFF
12,-,TRBV29-1,TRBJ1-1,CSVSTGVTEAFF
13,-,TRBV30,TRBJ2-2,CAWQQGSTGELFF
13,-,TRBV10-3,TRBJ2-6,CAITPSGANVLTF
17,few,TRBV10-1,TRBJ2-3,CASPAQTGYEATDTQYF
12,-,TRBV7-9,TRBJ2-5,CASSLVRETQYF
16,-,TRBV28,TRBJ1-2,CASSQLLGQGRHGYTF
16,-,TRBV28,TRBJ1-5,CASSTYFRGGNQPQHF
14,once,TRBV7-2,TRBJ2-1,CASSRTAGADEQFF
15,-,TRBV7-9,TRBJ1-5,CASSPEGVGHQPQHF
15,-,TRBV5-4,TRBJ2-5,CASSSPRDLLETQYF
14,-,TRBV6-1,TRBJ1-2,CASSEFSSNYGYTF
15,-,TRBV19,TRBJ1-2,CASSELGHTNYGYTF
14,-,TRBV11-2,TRBJ2-1,CASSLVPGNNEQFF
13,-,TRBV18,TRBJ2-2,CASSPPVTGELFF
13,-,TRBV30,TRBJ1-2,CAWSAQGAHGYTF